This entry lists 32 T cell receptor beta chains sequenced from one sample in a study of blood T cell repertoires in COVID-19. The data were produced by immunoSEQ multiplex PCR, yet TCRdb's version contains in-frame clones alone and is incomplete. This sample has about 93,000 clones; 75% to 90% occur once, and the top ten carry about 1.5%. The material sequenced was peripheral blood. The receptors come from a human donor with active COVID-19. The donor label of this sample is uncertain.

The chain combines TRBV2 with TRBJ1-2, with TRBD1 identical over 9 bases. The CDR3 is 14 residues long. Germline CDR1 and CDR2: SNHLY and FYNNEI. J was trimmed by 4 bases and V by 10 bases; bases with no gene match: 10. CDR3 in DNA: TGTGCCACCGACCCGGGACAGGGACGCTATGGCTACACCTTC. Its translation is CATDPGQGRYGYTF.

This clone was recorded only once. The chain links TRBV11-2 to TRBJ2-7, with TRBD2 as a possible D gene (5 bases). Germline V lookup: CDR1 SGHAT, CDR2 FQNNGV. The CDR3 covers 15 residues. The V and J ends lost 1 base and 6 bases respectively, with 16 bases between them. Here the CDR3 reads CASSLVRTVLVEQYF. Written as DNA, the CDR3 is TGTGCCAGCAGCTTAGTAAGGACTGTACTAGTCGAGCAGTACTTC.

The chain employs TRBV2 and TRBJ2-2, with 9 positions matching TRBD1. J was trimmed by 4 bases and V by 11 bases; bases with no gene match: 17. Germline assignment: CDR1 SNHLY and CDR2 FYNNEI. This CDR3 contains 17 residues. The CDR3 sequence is CASSGQGTRGSTGELFF. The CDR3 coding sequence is TGTGCCTCGTCGGGACAGGGAACGCGCGGGAGCACCGGGGAGCTGTTTTTT.

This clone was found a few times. The DNA for the CDR3 is TGTGCCATCAGCCGACAGGGCAATAGGGAAGCTTTCTTT. It translates to CAISRQGNREAFF. This rearrangement joins TRBV10-3 to TRBJ1-1; 7 nucleotides align to TRBD1. V shed 6 bases and J 8 bases; nucleotides not matched to a gene: 9. The CDR3 consists of 13 residues. Germline lookup yields CDR1 ENHRY and CDR2 SYGVKD.

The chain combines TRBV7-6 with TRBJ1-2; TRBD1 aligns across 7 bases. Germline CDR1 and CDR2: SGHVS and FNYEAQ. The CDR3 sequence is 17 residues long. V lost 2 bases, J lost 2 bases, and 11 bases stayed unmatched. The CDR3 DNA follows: TGTGCCAGCAGCTTACCCCTGTCAGGGACAGAGAACTATGGCTACACCTTC. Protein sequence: CASSLPLSGTENYGYTF.

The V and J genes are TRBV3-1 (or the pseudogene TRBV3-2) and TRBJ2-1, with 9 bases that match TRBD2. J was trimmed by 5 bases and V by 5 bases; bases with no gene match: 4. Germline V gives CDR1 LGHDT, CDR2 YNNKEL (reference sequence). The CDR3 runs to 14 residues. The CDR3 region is CASSGLANNNEQFF. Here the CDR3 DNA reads TGTGCCAGCAGCGGACTAGCGAACAACAATGAGCAGTTCTTC.

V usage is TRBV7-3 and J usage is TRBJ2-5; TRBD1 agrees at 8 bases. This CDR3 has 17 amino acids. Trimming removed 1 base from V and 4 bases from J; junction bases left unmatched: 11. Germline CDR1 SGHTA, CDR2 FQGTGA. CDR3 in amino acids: CASSLNGQGARGETQYF. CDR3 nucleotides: TGTGCCAGCAGCTTAAATGGGCAGGGGGCGCGGGGAGAGACCCAGTACTTC.

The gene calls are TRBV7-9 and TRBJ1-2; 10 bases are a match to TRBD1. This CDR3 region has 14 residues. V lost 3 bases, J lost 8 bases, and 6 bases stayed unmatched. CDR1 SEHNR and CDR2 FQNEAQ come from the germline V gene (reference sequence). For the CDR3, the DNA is TGTGCCAGCAGCTTGACGGACAGGGGGAGAGGCTACACCTTC. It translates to CASSLTDRGRGYTF.

The DNA of the CDR3 is TGCGCCAGCAGCTTGGTAGCAGGGGGCACCTATGGCTACACCTTC. Residues: CASSLVAGGTYGYTF. The rearrangement uses TRBV5-1 and TRBJ1-2, with 8 bases aligning to TRBD1. Germline V gene data show CDR1 as SGHRS and CDR2 as YFSETQ. V lost 0 bases, J lost 4 bases, and 5 bases stayed unmatched. This CDR3 comprises 15 residues.

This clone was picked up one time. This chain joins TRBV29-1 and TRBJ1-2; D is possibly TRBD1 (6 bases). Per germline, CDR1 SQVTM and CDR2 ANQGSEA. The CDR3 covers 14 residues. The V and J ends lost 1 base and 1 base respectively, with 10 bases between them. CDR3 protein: CSVEGTADNYGYTF. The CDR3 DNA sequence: TGCAGCGTTGAAGGGACAGCTGATAACTATGGCTACACCTTC.

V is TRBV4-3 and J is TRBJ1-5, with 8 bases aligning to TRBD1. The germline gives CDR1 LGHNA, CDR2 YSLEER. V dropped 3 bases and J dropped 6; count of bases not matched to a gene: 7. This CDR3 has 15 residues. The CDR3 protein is CASSQVTGVAQPQHF. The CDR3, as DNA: TGCGCCAGCAGCCAGGTGACAGGGGTGGCTCAGCCCCAGCATTTT.

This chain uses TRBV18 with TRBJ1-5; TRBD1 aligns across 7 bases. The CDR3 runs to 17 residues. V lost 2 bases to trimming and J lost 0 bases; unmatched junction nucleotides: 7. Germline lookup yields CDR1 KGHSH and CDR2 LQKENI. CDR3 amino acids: CASSPSQGVYSNQPQHF. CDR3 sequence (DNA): TGTGCCAGCTCACCATCGCAGGGGGTTTATAGCAATCAGCCCCAGCATTTT.

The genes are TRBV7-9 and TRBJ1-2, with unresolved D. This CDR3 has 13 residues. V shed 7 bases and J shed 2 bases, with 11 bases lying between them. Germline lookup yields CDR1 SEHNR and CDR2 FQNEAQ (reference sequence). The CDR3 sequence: CASTLGENYGYTF. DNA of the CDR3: TGTGCCAGCACCCTCGGGGAGAACTATGGCTACACCTTC.

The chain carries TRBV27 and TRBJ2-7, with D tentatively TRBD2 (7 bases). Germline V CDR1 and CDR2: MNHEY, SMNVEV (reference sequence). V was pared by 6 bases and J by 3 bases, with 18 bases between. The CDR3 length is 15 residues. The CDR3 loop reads CASSYSGRGLYEQYF. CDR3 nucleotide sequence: TGTGCCAGCAGCTATTCGGGGCGGGGGCTCTACGAGCAGTACTTC.

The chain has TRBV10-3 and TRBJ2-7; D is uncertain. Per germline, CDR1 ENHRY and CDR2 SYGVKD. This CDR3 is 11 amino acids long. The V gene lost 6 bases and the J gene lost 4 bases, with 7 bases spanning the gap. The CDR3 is CAISPGYEQYF. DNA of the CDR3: TGTGCCATCAGCCCCGGGTACGAGCAGTACTTC.

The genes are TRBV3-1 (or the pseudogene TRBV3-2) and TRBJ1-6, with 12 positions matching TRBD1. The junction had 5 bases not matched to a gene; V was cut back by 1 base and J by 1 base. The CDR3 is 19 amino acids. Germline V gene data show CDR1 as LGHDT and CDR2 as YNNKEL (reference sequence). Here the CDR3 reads CASSQVGQGAGSYNSPLHF. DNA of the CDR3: TGTGCCAGCAGCCAAGTGGGACAGGGGGCAGGATCCTATAATTCACCCCTCCACTTT.

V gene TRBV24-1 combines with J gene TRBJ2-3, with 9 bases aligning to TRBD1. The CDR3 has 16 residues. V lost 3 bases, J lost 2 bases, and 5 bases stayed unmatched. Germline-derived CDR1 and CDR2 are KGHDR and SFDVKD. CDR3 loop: CATSDPRTGVTDTQYF. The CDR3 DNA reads TGTGCCACCAGTGATCCGCGGACAGGGGTCACAGATACGCAGTATTTT.

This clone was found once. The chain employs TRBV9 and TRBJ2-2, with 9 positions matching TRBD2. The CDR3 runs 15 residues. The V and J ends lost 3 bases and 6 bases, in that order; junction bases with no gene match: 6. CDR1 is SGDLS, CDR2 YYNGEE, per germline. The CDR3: CASSGGGGAAGELFF. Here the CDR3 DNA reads TGTGCCAGCAGCGGCGGCGGGGGGGCCGCCGGGGAGCTGTTTTTT.

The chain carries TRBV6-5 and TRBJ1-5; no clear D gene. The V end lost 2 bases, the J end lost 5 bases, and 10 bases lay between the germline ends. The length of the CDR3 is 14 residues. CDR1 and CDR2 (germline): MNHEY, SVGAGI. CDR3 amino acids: CASSYGGSDQPQHF. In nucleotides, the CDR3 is TGTGCCAGCAGTTACGGCGGATCTGATCAGCCCCAGCATTTT.

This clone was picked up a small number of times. The CDR3 reads CASSRQGNEQYF. The CDR3 DNA is TGTGCCAGCAGCCGCCAGGGGAACGAGCAGTACTTC. V is TRBV6-2 or TRBV6-3 and J is TRBJ2-7; tentatively, D is TRBD1 (6 bases). Trimming left V 6 bases short and J 5 bases short, with 11 bases between. The CDR3 contains 12 residues. Looked up from germline, CDR1 is MNHEY and CDR2 is SVGEGT.

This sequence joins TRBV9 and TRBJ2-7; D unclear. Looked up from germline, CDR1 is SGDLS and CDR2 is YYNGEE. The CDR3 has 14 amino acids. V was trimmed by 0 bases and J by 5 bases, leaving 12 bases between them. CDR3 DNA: TGTGCCAGCAGCGTAGAACCGGTCCGGGACGAGCAGTACTTC. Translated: CASSVEPVRDEQYF.

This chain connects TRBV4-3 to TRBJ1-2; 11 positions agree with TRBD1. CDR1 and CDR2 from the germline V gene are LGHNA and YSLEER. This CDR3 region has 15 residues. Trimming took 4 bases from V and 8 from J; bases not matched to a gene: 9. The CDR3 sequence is CASSPTDRGRQGYTF. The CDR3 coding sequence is TGCGCCAGCAGCCCCACGGACAGGGGGCGGCAAGGCTACACCTTC.

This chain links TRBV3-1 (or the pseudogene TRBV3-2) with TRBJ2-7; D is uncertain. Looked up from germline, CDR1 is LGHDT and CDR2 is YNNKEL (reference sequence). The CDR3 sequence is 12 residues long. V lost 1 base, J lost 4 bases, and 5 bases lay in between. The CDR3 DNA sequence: TGTGCCAGCAGCCAAGTTCAGTACGAGCAGTACTTC. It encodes CASSQVQYEQYF.

CDR3 in amino acids: CASSETLRTAFNEKLFF. In nucleotides, the CDR3 is TGTGCCAGCAGTGAAACACTGAGGACAGCTTTTAATGAAAAACTGTTTTTT. The chain joins TRBV2 to TRBJ1-4, with a possible D match to TRBD1 (6 bases). Trimming cost V 2 bases and J 4 bases, with 17 bases left between them. This CDR3 spans 17 amino acids. Germline V gives CDR1 SNHLY, CDR2 FYNNEI.

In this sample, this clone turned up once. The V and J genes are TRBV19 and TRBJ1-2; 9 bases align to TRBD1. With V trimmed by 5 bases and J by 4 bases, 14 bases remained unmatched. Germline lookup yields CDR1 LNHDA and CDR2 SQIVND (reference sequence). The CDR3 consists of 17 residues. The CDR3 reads CASSPLGQGRGSYGYTF. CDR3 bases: TGTGCCAGTAGTCCCTTGGGACAGGGACGTGGGTCCTATGGCTACACCTTC.

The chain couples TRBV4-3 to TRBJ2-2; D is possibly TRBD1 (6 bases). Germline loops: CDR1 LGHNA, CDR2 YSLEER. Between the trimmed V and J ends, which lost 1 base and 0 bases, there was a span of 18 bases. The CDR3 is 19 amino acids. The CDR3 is CASSQVRQGQYANTGELFF. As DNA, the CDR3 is TGCGCCAGCAGCCAAGTAAGGCAGGGGCAGTATGCGAACACCGGGGAGCTGTTTTTT.

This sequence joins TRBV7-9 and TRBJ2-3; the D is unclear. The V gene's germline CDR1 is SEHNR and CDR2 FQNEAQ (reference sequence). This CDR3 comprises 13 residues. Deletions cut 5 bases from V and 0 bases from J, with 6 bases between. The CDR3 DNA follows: TGTGCCAGCAGCCTGGCTAGCACAGATACGCAGTATTTT. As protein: CASSLASTDTQYF. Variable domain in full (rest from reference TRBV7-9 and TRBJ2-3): DTGVSQNPRHKITKRGQNVTFRCDPISEHNRLYWYRQTLGQGPEFLTYFQNEAQLEKSRLLSDRFSAERPKGSFSTLEIQRTEQGDSAMYLCASSLASTDTQYFGPGTRLTVL.

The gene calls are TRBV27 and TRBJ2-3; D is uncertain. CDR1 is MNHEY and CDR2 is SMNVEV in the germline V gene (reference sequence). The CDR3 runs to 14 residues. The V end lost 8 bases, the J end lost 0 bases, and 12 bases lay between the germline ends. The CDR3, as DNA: TGTGCCAGCGGTTACTACTCTAGCACAGATACGCAGTATTTT. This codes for CASGYYSSTDTQYF.

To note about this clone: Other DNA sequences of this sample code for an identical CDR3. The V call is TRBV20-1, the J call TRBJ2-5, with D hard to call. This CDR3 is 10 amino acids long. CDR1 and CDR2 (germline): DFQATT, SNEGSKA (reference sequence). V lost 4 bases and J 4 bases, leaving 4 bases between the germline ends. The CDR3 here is CSATGETQYF. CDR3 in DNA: TGCAGTGCTACCGGAGAGACCCAGTACTTC.

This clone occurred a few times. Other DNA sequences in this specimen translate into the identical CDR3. CDR3 in amino acids: CSVVRAQETQYF. CDR3 bases: TGCAGCGTTGTCAGGGCGCAAGAGACCCAGTACTTC. J is TRBJ2-5 and V is TRBV29-1; D is perhaps TRBD1 (5 bases). Between the trimmed V and J ends, which lost 4 bases and 2 bases, there was a span of 8 bases. The CDR3 is 12 amino acids. Germline loops: CDR1 SQVTM, CDR2 ANQGSEA.

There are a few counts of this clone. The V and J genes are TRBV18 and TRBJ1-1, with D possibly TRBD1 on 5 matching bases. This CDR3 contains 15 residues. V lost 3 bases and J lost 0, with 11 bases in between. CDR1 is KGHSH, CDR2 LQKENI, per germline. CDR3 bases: TGTGCCAGCTCACCCTTAGACAGTATGAACACTGAAGCTTTCTTT. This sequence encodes CASSPLDSMNTEAFF.

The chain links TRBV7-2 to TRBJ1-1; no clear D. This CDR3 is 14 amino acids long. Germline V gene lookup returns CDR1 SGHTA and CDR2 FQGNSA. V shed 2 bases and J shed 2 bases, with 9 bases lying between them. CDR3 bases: TGTGCCAGCAGCTTACAACCGGGAAACACTGAAGCTTTCTTT. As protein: CASSLQPGNTEAFF.